This TCR beta chain was sequenced in a study of T cell repertoires in cytomegalovirus infection. General study points: Predominance within the ex vivo response was attributable to HLA-C-restricted CMV-specific TCR beta clonotypes.

MiXCR, run by TCRdb on the reads, gives a single entry per CDR3 protein. The sample shows about 490,000 distinct CDR3 sequences, 16% of them seen only once. This clonotype showed up just a few times. Its antigen is not identified. Germline V CDR1 and CDR2: SNHLY, FYNNEI. The CDR3 is 12 residues long. V was pared by 7 bases and J by 6 bases, with 13 bases between. The specimen sequenced was CD8+ T cells from PBMCs. The clonotype comes from a human donor in good health (CMV status not recorded). Some clones in this sample may be carry-over from other donors' samples. This chain joins TRBV2 and TRBJ2-7; D gene uncertain. CDR3 bases: TGTGCCAGCATAGAACGGGCCGCCGAGCAGTACTTC. This translates into CASIERAAEQYF.